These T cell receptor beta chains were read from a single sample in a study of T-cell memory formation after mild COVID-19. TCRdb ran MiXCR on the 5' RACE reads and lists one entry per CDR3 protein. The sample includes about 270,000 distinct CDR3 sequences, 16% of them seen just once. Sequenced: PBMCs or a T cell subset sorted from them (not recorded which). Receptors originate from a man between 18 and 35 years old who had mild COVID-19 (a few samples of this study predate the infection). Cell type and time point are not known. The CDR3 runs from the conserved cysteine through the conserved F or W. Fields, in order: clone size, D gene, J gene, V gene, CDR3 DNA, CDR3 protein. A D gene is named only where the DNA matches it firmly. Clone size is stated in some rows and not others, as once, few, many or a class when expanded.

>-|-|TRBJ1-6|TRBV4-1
TGCGCCAGCAGCCACCTTAATTCACCCCTCCACTTT
CASSHLNSPLHF
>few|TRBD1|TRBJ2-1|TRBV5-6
TGTGCCAGCAGTTACTTAGGACAGGGTTACGACAATGAGCAGTTCTTC
CASSYLGQGYDNEQFF
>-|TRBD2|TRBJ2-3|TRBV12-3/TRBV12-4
TGTGCCAGCAGTTTGTGGGCTAGCGGGGGAACAGATACGCAGTATTTT
CASSLWASGGTDTQYF
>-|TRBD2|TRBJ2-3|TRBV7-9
TGTGCCAGCAGCCCCCGGGGGGGCTTGATGGCAGATACGCAGTATTTT
CASSPRGGLMADTQYF
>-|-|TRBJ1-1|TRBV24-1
TGTGCCACCTCGGGGGGGGACACTGAAGCTTTCTTT
CATSGGDTEAFF
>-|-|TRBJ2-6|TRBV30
TGTGCCTGGGCAGGGTTGTTCAGGGCCAACGTCCTGACTTTC
CAWAGLFRANVLTF
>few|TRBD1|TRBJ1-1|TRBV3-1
TGTGCCAGCAGCCCGCAGAGCCTCAGGGGGCAGGGGACTGAAGCTTTCTTT
CASSPQSLRGQGTEAFF
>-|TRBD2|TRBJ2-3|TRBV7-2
TGTGCCAGCAGCTTACAGCGGGGGGTTGGAGATACGCAGTATTTT
CASSLQRGVGDTQYF
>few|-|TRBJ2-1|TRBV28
TGTGCCAGCAGTGAAGCGGGGGACAGGAACAATGAGCAGTTCTTC
CASSEAGDRNNEQFF
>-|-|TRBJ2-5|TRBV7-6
TGTGCCAGCAGCGAAGGGACACAAGAGACCCAGTACTTC
CASSEGTQETQYF
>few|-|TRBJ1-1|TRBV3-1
TGTGCCAGCAGCCAATACAGGGACACTGAAGCTTTCTTT
CASSQYRDTEAFF
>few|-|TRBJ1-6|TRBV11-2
TGTGCCAGCAGCTTAAGGAACACGGGAACGAGCCCCTATAATTCACCCCTCCACTTT
CASSLRNTGTSPYNSPLHF
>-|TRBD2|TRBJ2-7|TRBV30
TGTGCCTGGAGTGAAGAAAGCGGGAACGAGCAGTACTTC
CAWSEESGNEQYF
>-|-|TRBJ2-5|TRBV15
TGTGCCACCAGCGCTCGGTTCGGGACTCAAGAGACCCAGTACTTC
CATSARFGTQETQYF
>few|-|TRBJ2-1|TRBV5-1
TGCGCCAGCAGCTTGAGGGCTAGCTCCTACAATGAGCAGTTCTTC
CASSLRASSYNEQFF
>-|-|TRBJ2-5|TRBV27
TGTGCCAGCAGTTACCGGGGGTGGGGCCAAGAGACCCAGTACTTC
CASSYRGWGQETQYF
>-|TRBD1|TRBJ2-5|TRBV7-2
TGTGCCAGCAGCTTAGATGGGACAGGTATAGAGACCCAGTACTTC
CASSLDGTGIETQYF
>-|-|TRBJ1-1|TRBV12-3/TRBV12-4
TGTGCCAGCATCGGAGGGGACGAAGCTTTCTTT
CASIGGDEAFF
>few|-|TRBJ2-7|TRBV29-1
TGCAGCGGTGCGTCCGGGAGCTACGAGCAGTACTTC
CSGASGSYEQYF
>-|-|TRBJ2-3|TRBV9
TGTGCCAGCAGCGCCCACCCTTCCCGATCCACAGATACGCAGTATTTT
CASSAHPSRSTDTQYF
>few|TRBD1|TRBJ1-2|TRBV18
TGTGCCAGCTCACCCGGGACAGCCGACTATGGCTACACCTTC
CASSPGTADYGYTF
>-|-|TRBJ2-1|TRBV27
TGTGCCAGCAGTTTCCAGGGTGATGAGCAGTTCTTC
CASSFQGDEQFF
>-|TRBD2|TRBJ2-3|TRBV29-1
TGCAGCGTCGGTAGCGGGGGGGATACGCAGTATTTT
CSVGSGGDTQYF
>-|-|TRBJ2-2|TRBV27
TGTGCCAGCAGTTGGACTCACACCGGGGAGCTGTTTTTT
CASSWTHTGELFF
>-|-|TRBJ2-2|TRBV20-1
TGCAGTGCTAGAGCTGCCGGAAACACCGGGGAGCTGTTTTTT
CSARAAGNTGELFF